Following are 2 T cell receptor beta chains from one sample sequenced in a study of control samples from healthy donors and cancer patients. Sequenced by immunoSEQ multiplex PCR; TCRdb stores in-frame clones only, minus some. Of about 59,000 clones in the sample, around 87% were seen once. Sequences were obtained from PBMCs. These receptors were obtained from a woman aged 55-75 years with lung cancer.

This clone showed up just once. The gene calls are TRBV13 and TRBJ1-3; D unclear. Trimming removed 5 bases at V and 2 bases at J, with 16 bases between. This CDR3 has 16 amino acids. Germline CDR1 is PRHDT and CDR2 is FYEKMQ (reference sequence). The CDR3 loop reads CASSPERGITGNTIYF. Here the CDR3 DNA reads TGTGCCAGCAGCCCCGAGAGAGGTATAACTGGAAACACCATATATTTT. The entire variable domain, with the rest obtained from reference TRBV13 and TRBJ1-3, is as follows: AAGVIQSPRHLIKEKRETATLKCYPIPRHDTVYWYQQGPGQDPQFLISFYEKMQSDKGSIPDRFSAQQFSDYHSELNMSSLELGDSALYFCASSPERGITGNTIYFGEGSWLTVV.

The CDR3 loop reads CASSLVLRPGSPLHF. DNA for the CDR3: TGTGCCAGCAGTTTAGTTCTCCGCCCGGGTTCACCCCTCCACTTT. The chain recombines TRBV27 with TRBJ1-6, with D unclear. Trimming removed 2 bases at V and 9 bases at J, with 14 bases between. Germline loops: CDR1 MNHEY, CDR2 SMNVEV (reference sequence). This CDR3 spans 15 amino acids.